Listed here are 22 T cell receptor beta chains from one sample, sequenced in a study of esophageal squamous cell carcinoma under preoperative chemotherapy (dated by TCRdb to 2016 to 2019). Read against the paper, the sample's time point label means: after preoperative PTX-NDP chemotherapy. Receptor amplification or capture employed PCR. These reads were obtained on a HiSeq X Ten. The public reads were reanalyzed by TCRdb: fastp trimming at Q25, MiXCR alignment, in-frame beta chains only. Rows with a matching CDR3 protein are joined into one entry that keeps the most common DNA and genes. Within this sample are 30,000 to 35,000 distinct CDR3 sequences, with around half of them counted one time only. More than 20% of the sample goes to the ten largest clones. Sampling took place from a patient given preoperative chemotherapy. The origin of the receptors is a human donor with esophageal squamous cell carcinoma. The donor label of this sample is uncertain.

This sequence joins TRBV6-2 or TRBV6-3 and TRBJ2-1, with D unresolved. CDR1 MNHEY and CDR2 SVGEGT come from the germline V gene. The CDR3 runs 14 residues. V gave up 5 bases and J gave up 8 bases, with 16 bases separating them. This CDR3 is CASSKMAHFDEQFF. For the CDR3, the DNA is TGTGCCAGCAGTAAAATGGCACATTTCGATGAGCAGTTCTTC.

This clonotype was seen at least ten times. The V call is TRBV12-3 or TRBV12-4, the J call TRBJ2-3; D unclear. With 3 bases removed from V and 3 bases from J, the gap between germline ends came to 10 bases. This CDR3 comprises 14 residues. The CDR3 bases are TGTGCCAGCAGTTTGGTTGCGGCAACAGATACGCAGTATTTT. Translation: CASSLVAATDTQYF.

CDR3 sequence: CAISGKSTDTQYF. In DNA, the CDR3 is TGTGCCATCAGCGGAAAAAGCACAGATACGCAGTATTTT. The rearrangement uses TRBV10-3 and TRBJ2-3; D is uncertain. This CDR3 has 13 amino acids. The V gene lost 6 bases and the J gene lost 0 bases, with 7 bases spanning the gap. The germline CDR1 and CDR2 sequences are ENHRY and SYGVKD.

The chain links TRBV7-6 to TRBJ2-2; D ambiguous. The tail of the sequence fits TRBJ2-3 better, so the J call may be wrong. From germline, CDR1 is SGHVS and CDR2 FNYEAQ. The CDR3 loop spans 15 amino acids. CDR3 amino acids: CARCIEADSTETQYF. For the CDR3, the DNA is TGTGCCCGCTGTATCGAGGCAGATAGCACCGAGACGCAGTATTTT.

The chain uses TRBV20-1 and TRBJ2-2; D ambiguous. Germline CDR1 reads DFQATT; CDR2 reads SNEGSKA (reference sequence). Trimming left V 0 bases short and J 6 bases short, with 5 bases between. This CDR3 is 12 amino acids long. CDR3 amino acids: CSAREGSGELFF. DNA for the CDR3: TGCAGTGCTAGAGAGGGGTCCGGGGAGCTGTTTTTT.

This clonotype was found once. The chain recombines TRBV10-2 with TRBJ2-5; 8 bases match TRBD2. Trimming took 3 bases from V and 2 from J; bases not matched to a gene: 20. This CDR3 comprises 20 residues. The germline V gene has CDR1 WSHSY and CDR2 SAAADI. CDR3 amino acids: CASSDPAGVPGPGTQETQYF. The CDR3 nucleotides read TGCGCCAGCAGTGATCCAGCGGGAGTCCCCGGGCCGGGTACACAAGAGACCCAGTACTTC.

This clonotype was observed many times. The genes are TRBV7-6 and TRBJ2-1, with TRBD2 as a possible D gene (5 bases). CDR3 size: 12 residues. Trimming removed 5 bases from V and 5 bases from J, with 7 bases in between. The germline V gene encodes CDR1 SGHVS and CDR2 FNYEAQ. DNA for the CDR3: TGTGCCAGCAGCGACGGGGACAATGAGCAGTTCTTC. This sequence encodes CASSDGDNEQFF.

This clonotype was seen a handful of times. This rearrangement joins TRBV7-9 to TRBJ2-3; 13 positions match TRBD2. The CDR3 is made up of 17 amino acids. Per the germline V gene, CDR1 is SEHNR and CDR2 is FQNEAQ (reference sequence). V dropped 0 bases and J dropped 4; count of bases not matched to a gene: 4. CDR3 coding DNA: TGTGCCAGCAGCTTAGCCAAACTAGCGGGAGGGTCAGATACGCAGTATTTT. As protein: CASSLAKLAGGSDTQYF.

The chain has TRBV27 and TRBJ2-5, with D possibly being TRBD2 (6 bases). The J call could be wrong; TRBJ2-7 is a better fit for the DNA end. The CDR3 sequence is 13 residues long. Germline V gives CDR1 MNHEY, CDR2 SMNVEV (reference sequence). The CDR3 spells CASRPSVTYEQYF. The DNA for the CDR3 is TGTGCCAGCCGCCCTAGCGTAACCTACGAGCAGTACTTC.

The V and J genes are TRBV15 and TRBJ2-5, with 7 positions matching TRBD2. This CDR3 spans 14 amino acids. V shed 11 bases and J 0 bases; nucleotides not matched to a gene: 9. The germline CDR1 and CDR2 sequences are LNHNV and YYDKDF (reference sequence). The CDR3, as DNA: TGTGCCGCGCAGCGGGGCCAGTACCAAGAGACCCAGTACTTC. Its translation is CAAQRGQYQETQYF.

This clonotype is a singleton in its sample. The final CDR3 position lacks the conserved phenylalanine or tryptophan, pointing to a likely read error. The limits of the CDR3 on the DNA are not certain, so only TCRdb's listed CDR3 is given. The chain carries TRBV7-8 and TRBJ2-5; the table's D call, TRBD2, was not checked against the DNA. CDR1 and CDR2 from the germline V gene are SGHVS and FQNEAQ. The CDR3 sequence runs 18 residues, both termini included. This CDR3 reads CASSSPGLAGGYQATWLS.

This clonotype was found once. An end of the junction differs from the germline gene, which may be a read error. The genes are TRBV7-6 and TRBJ2-3; 9 nucleotides align to TRBD2. Looked up from germline, CDR1 is SGHVS and CDR2 is FNYEAQ. CDR3 length equals 14 residues. CDR3 in DNA: TGTGCCAGCAGCGCGGGGGGGTACAAAGATACCCAGTATTTT. The encoded protein is CASSAGGYKDTQYF.

This clonotype has a handful of counts. The V gene is TRBV6-1, the J gene TRBJ2-4; TRBD1 agrees at 11 bases. Matching the DNA end better, TRBJ2-7 makes the J call doubtful. Germline V gene lookup returns CDR1 MNHNS and CDR2 SASEGT. The CDR3 contains 15 residues. The DNA for the CDR3 is TGTGCCAGCAGGGGAAGGACAGGGGGCGACTACGAGCAGTACTTC. Translated, it gives CASRGRTGGDYEQYF.

With regard to this clonotype: Germline and junction disagree at one end, which may indicate a read error. This chain joins TRBV7-9 and TRBJ2-3, with 7 bases matching TRBD1. CDR3 size: 14 residues. Germline loops: CDR1 SEHNR, CDR2 FQNEAQ (reference sequence). The CDR3 spells CAGRGLRGTDTQYF. The CDR3 DNA sequence: TGTGCCGGCAGGGGGTTGAGAGGTACAGATACGCAGTATTTC.

The sample holds many counts of this clonotype. The chain links TRBV7-8 to TRBJ2-2, with D maybe TRBD1 (6 bases). Germline loops: CDR1 SGHVS, CDR2 FQNEAQ. The length of the CDR3 is 14 residues. V lost 8 bases, J lost 5 bases, and 15 bases lay in between. The CDR3 reads CASRDRSGTGELFF. CDR3 nucleotide sequence: TGTGCCAGCCGCGACAGGTCGGGTACCGGGGAGCTGTTTTTT.

This clonotype has a count of ten or more. The chain uses TRBV27 and TRBJ2-7; 7 bases line up with TRBD1. Germline V gene data show CDR1 as MNHEY and CDR2 as SMNVEV (reference sequence). CDR3 length: 15 residues. Trimming cost V 0 bases and J 6 bases; bases outside gene matches: 8. The DNA for the CDR3 is TGTGCCAGCAGTTTATCGTACGGCAGGGGGTCCGAGCAGTACTTC. It yields the protein CASSLSYGRGSEQYF.

On this clonotype itself: Being one base from a much bigger clone, this may be a read error. The rearrangement links TRBV6-5 to TRBJ2-5; D is perhaps TRBD2 (5 bases). Near its end, the DNA agrees better with TRBJ2-1, so the J call may be wrong. The V gene's germline CDR1 is MNHEY and CDR2 SVGAGI. The CDR3 covers 14 residues. The CDR3 sequence is CASSYMRAQETQFF. DNA of the CDR3: TGTGCCAGCAGTTACATGAGGGCTCAAGAGACCCAGTTCTTC.

Of note for this clonotype: Just one base apart from a much larger clone, this may be a read error. V is TRBV6-1 and J is TRBJ1-2, with D maybe TRBD1 (5 bases). The CDR3 extends over 11 amino acids. Germline V CDR1 and CDR2: MNHNS, SASEGT. The DNA of the CDR3 is TGTGTCAGCAGGTCGAGGGGTGGCTACACCTTC. It specifies CVSRSRGGYTF.

The genes are TRBV5-6 and TRBJ2-1; 7 bases fit TRBD1. This CDR3 spans 15 amino acids. The V and J ends lost 5 bases and 9 bases, in that order; junction bases with no gene match: 14. In germline, CDR1 is SGHDT, CDR2 YYEEEE. CDR3 sequence (DNA): TGTGCCAGCAGTCCCTCCGACAGGGTTAAGGGTGAGCAGTTCTTC. Amino acid sequence: CASSPSDRVKGEQFF.

Comments on this clonotype: Since the CDR3 does not end with the conserved phenylalanine or tryptophan, this likely comes from a read error. The DNA is left out, because the CDR3 cannot be placed on it with certainty; the CDR3 is given as TCRdb lists it. V is TRBV7-7 and J is TRBJ2-5; TRBD2 reflects the table's D call only, with no check against the DNA. Germline V gene data show CDR1 as SSHAT and CDR2 as FNYEAQ (reference sequence). The length of the CDR3 is 16 amino acids, counting both ends. CDR3 protein: CASSSLAGRGLRGRGP.

This clonotype came up a few times. The rearrangement links TRBV12-5 to TRBJ2-5, with D possibly being TRBD1 (7 bases). The J call may be faulty, since TRBJ2-7 better matches the DNA end. This CDR3 region has 16 residues. The germline CDR1 and CDR2 sequences are LGHNT and FRNRAP. CDR3 protein: CASGLGGTADSYEQYF. The CDR3 DNA is TGTGCTAGTGGTTTGGGCGGGACAGCAGACTCCTACGAGCAGTACTTC.

This sequence joins TRBV15 and TRBJ2-6; D is unresolved. The CDR3 extends over 15 amino acids. The germline V and J ends were trimmed by 0 bases and 0 bases, with 3 bases remaining between them. Germline V gives CDR1 LNHNV, CDR2 YYDKDF (reference sequence). The CDR3 DNA reads TGTGCCACCAGCAGAGATATCTCTGGGGCCAACGTCCTGACTTTC. This sequence encodes CATSRDISGANVLTF.